The entry below describes one TCR beta chain. This CDR3 spans 14 amino acids. Germline V gives CDR1 LGHNT, CDR2 FRNRAP. With V trimmed by 5 bases and J by 5 bases, 6 bases remained unmatched. Sequenced by immunoSEQ multiplex PCR; TCRdb stores in-frame clones only, minus some. The sample holds approximately 300,000 clones; about 85% are singletons and the top ten take 2% to 2.5%. As to treatment: approximately 18 received Ad26.COV2.S at low or high dose, single or two shots; a few received placebo; per-sample allocation not given. Samples analyzed were those drawn on day 63 after the first vaccine or placebo injection. The sample comes from a study of Ad26.COV2.S vaccination and SARS-CoV-2 variants.

The TCR comes from a person aged 18-60 years who received the Ad26.COV2.S COVID-19 vaccine or a placebo. Sequencing used peripheral blood, obtained in a trial of Ad26.COV2.S vaccine versus placebo. This chain connects TRBV12-5 to TRBJ2-1, with TRBD1 matching 7 bases. This CDR3 reads CASGKGQNHNEQFF. The DNA for the CDR3 is TGTGCTAGTGGTAAGGGACAGAATCACAATGAGCAGTTCTTC.